Below are 26 T cell receptor beta chains sequenced from a single sample in a study of blood T cell repertoires in COVID-19. Assay used: immunoSEQ multiplex PCR; TCRdb lists only in-frame clones, some missing. The sample consists of tens of thousands of clones, more than 85% of them appearing once. The material sequenced was peripheral blood. Receptor source: a man aged 35 to 55 with active COVID-19.

The chain is built from TRBV9 and TRBJ2-1; 8 positions agree with TRBD1. CDR1 is SGDLS, CDR2 YYNGEE, per germline. J gave up 9 bases and V 0 bases, and 11 bases lay outside the gene matches. The CDR3 is 16 amino acids. The DNA of the CDR3 is TGTGCCAGCAGCGTAGCCCAGGGGGCGCAGGGAGGTGAGCAGTTCTTC. Protein: CASSVAQGAQGGEQFF.

This rearrangement joins TRBV9 to TRBJ2-3; 13 bases line up with TRBD2. This CDR3 is 18 amino acids long. The V gene end was trimmed by 4 bases and the J gene end by 0 bases; junction bases not matched to a gene: 8. CDR1 and CDR2 from the germline V gene are SGDLS and YYNGEE. DNA of the CDR3: TGTGCCAGCAGCCCGGGACTAGCGGGACCCTCTAGCACAGATACGCAGTATTTT. As protein: CASSPGLAGPSSTDTQYF.

V and J are TRBV30 and TRBJ2-5, with D possibly TRBD2 on 7 matching bases. The CDR3 spans 14 residues. V was pared by 4 bases and J by 4 bases, with 16 bases between. Per germline, CDR1 GTSNPN and CDR2 SVGIG (reference sequence). The CDR3 sequence is CAWTGLRGGETQYF. Written as DNA, the CDR3 is TGTGCCTGGACGGGACTGAGGGGGGGAGAGACCCAGTACTTC.

The gene calls are TRBV30 and TRBJ2-2; D possibly corresponds to TRBD1 (6 bases). V was clipped by 1 base and J by 1 base, with 7 bases between them. Per the germline V gene, CDR1 is GTSNPN and CDR2 is SVGIG (reference sequence). The CDR3 totals 14 residues. The CDR3: CAWSGTVNTGELFF. DNA for the CDR3: TGTGCCTGGAGTGGGACAGTGAACACCGGGGAGCTGTTTTTT.

This clone has only a few counts. This sequence joins TRBV7-8 and TRBJ1-2, with D tentatively TRBD1 (5 bases). Germline V lookup: CDR1 SGHVS, CDR2 FQNEAQ. Trimming stripped 5 bases from V and 3 bases from J, with 19 bases between. This CDR3 comprises 16 residues. CDR3: CASSLVGGLLDYGYTF. In DNA, the CDR3 is TGTGCCAGCAGCCTAGTGGGGGGACTTCTGGACTATGGCTACACCTTC.

V usage is TRBV19 and J usage is TRBJ1-5, with a tentative D call TRBD1 (5 bases). The CDR3 totals 15 residues. The germline V gene has CDR1 LNHDA and CDR2 SQIVND (reference sequence). V was cut by 3 bases and J by 0 bases, with 9 bases left in between. In DNA form, the CDR3 reads TGTGCCAGTAGTATTTCAGGGTATAGCAATCAGCCCCAGCATTTT. Translation gives CASSISGYSNQPQHF.

V gene TRBV7-3 combines with J gene TRBJ1-1; D perhaps matches TRBD1 (5 bases). The CDR3 spans 16 residues. The V gene's germline CDR1 is SGHTA and CDR2 FQGTGA. V was pared by 3 bases and J by 3 bases, with 17 bases between. The CDR3 loop reads CASSFKVGGRDTEAFF. As DNA, the CDR3 is TGTGCCAGCAGCTTTAAGGTGGGGGGTCGAGACACTGAAGCTTTCTTT.

The rearrangement links TRBV15 to TRBJ1-5; tentatively, D is TRBD1 (6 bases). The length of the CDR3 is 13 residues. Trimming took off 7 bases at V and 5 bases at J, with 12 bases between the two ends. The germline gives CDR1 LNHNV, CDR2 YYDKDF (reference sequence). DNA of the CDR3: TGTGCCACCACGCCAGGGGCCCATCAGCCCCAGCATTTT. Its translation: CATTPGAHQPQHF.

The chain carries TRBV19 and TRBJ2-1; TRBD1 matches 10 bases. In germline, CDR1 is LNHDA, CDR2 SQIVND (reference sequence). This CDR3 has 15 residues. V shed 7 bases, J shed 2 bases, and the junction held 5 bases outside the gene matches. The CDR3 coding sequence is TGTGCCAGTACCCTGGGACAGGGGCCCTACAATGAGCAGTTCTTC. Residues: CASTLGQGPYNEQFF.

This chain connects TRBV5-3 to TRBJ1-5, with TRBD1 identical over 7 bases. TRBV5-3 is classed as an ORF, of uncertain function. V shed 10 bases and J 2 bases; nucleotides not matched to a gene: 18. The length of the CDR3 is 17 residues. The chain's CDR3 is CARLIIKGARGNQPQHF. CDR3 bases: TGTGCCCGCTTAATAATAAAGGGGGCGCGAGGCAATCAGCCCCAGCATTTT.

This sequence joins TRBV5-1 and TRBJ2-3, with a possible D match to TRBD2 (5 bases). The V end was cut by 0 bases, the J end by 1 base, with 12 bases between. CDR1 and CDR2 (germline): SGHRS, YFSETQ. CDR3 size: 16 residues. The CDR3 nucleotides read TGCGCCAGCAGCTTGGTCCTGGGAGCTCGCACAGATACGCAGTATTTT. Protein: CASSLVLGARTDTQYF.

The chain joins TRBV2 to TRBJ2-3; the match to TRBD2 covers 10 bases. The germline CDR1 and CDR2 sequences are SNHLY and FYNNEI. This CDR3 comprises 16 residues. J was trimmed by 2 bases and V by 2 bases; bases with no gene match: 4. For the CDR3, the DNA is TGTGCCAGCAGTGAAATCAGCGGGAGGGCCACAGATACGCAGTATTTT. This encodes CASSEISGRATDTQYF.

This rearrangement joins TRBV6-2 or TRBV6-3 to TRBJ2-7, with D possibly TRBD1 on 6 matching bases. The V end lost 2 bases, the J end lost 7 bases, and 9 bases lay between the germline ends. Germline lookup yields CDR1 MNHEY and CDR2 SVGEGT. The CDR3 consists of 12 residues. CDR3 DNA sequence: TGTGCCAGCAGTTACGGGACAAGGGAGCAGTACTTC. Its translation: CASSYGTREQYF.

This sequence joins TRBV2 and TRBJ2-7; 11 nucleotides agree with TRBD2. This CDR3 region has 15 residues. Germline CDR1 SNHLY, CDR2 FYNNEI. J gave up 1 base and V 6 bases, and 5 bases lay outside the gene matches. In nucleotides, the CDR3 is TGTGCCAGCAGGGGTAGCGGGAGGGCGTCCTACGAGCAGTACTTC. Amino acids: CASRGSGRASYEQYF. Full variable domain (outside the CDR3, taken from reference TRBV2 and TRBJ2-7): EPEVTQTPSHQVTQMGQEVILRCVPISNHLYFYWYRQILGQKVEFLVSFYNNEISEKSEIFDDQFSVERPDGSNFTLKIRSTKLEDSAMYFCASRGSGRASYEQYFGPGTRLTVT.

The rearrangement uses TRBV19 and TRBJ2-5; a possible D gene is TRBD1 (6 bases). Germline V gives CDR1 LNHDA, CDR2 SQIVND (reference sequence). This CDR3 region has 16 residues. V lost 3 bases, J lost 5 bases, and 19 bases lay in between. CDR3 residues: CASSIGRRGVAETQYF. CDR3 coding DNA: TGTGCCAGTAGTATCGGGCGCAGGGGTGTGGCGGAGACCCAGTACTTC.

This chain connects TRBV6-5 to TRBJ2-7; D is perhaps TRBD2 (5 bases). The CDR3 runs to 12 residues. Per germline, CDR1 MNHEY and CDR2 SVGAGI. The ends were cut back, 2 bases at V and 3 bases at J, with 5 bases in the middle. CDR3 loop: CASSYRGYEQYF. The CDR3 coding sequence is TGTGCCAGCAGTTACCGGGGCTACGAGCAGTACTTC.

This chain connects TRBV6-1 to TRBJ1-3; a weak D match, TRBD1 (5 bases). This CDR3 spans 15 amino acids. Germline CDR1 reads MNHNS; CDR2 reads SASEGT. The germline V and J ends were trimmed by 2 bases and 4 bases, with 12 bases remaining between them. As DNA, the CDR3 is TGTGCCAGCAGTGAATTAGGGGCATCCGGAAACACCATATATTTT. This codes for CASSELGASGNTIYF.

The V gene is TRBV6-6, the J gene TRBJ2-7; D perhaps matches TRBD2 (6 bases). Between the trimmed V and J ends, which lost 2 bases and 5 bases, there was a span of 19 bases. Germline-derived CDR1 and CDR2 are MNHNY and SVGAGI (reference sequence). The CDR3 runs to 16 residues. The CDR3 sequence is CASSYGGAGTGDEQYF. Written as DNA, the CDR3 is TGTGCCAGCAGTTACGGCGGGGCGGGAACCGGAGACGAGCAGTACTTC.

The gene calls are TRBV3-1 (or the pseudogene TRBV3-2) and TRBJ1-1; D possibly corresponds to TRBD1 (5 bases). CDR1 is LGHDT, CDR2 YNNKEL, per germline (reference sequence). V lost 0 bases, J lost 7 bases, and 6 bases lay in between. This CDR3 region has 12 residues. CDR3 region: CASSQERGEAFF. CDR3 in DNA: TGTGCCAGCAGCCAAGAAAGGGGTGAAGCTTTCTTT.

J is TRBJ2-6 and V is TRBV5-1; TRBD2 might be the D (5 bases). From germline, CDR1 is SGHRS and CDR2 YFSETQ. The CDR3 extends over 15 amino acids. Deletions cut 1 base from V and 2 bases from J, with 7 bases between. The CDR3 sequence: CASSLYGAGANVLTF. The CDR3 region has the DNA TGCGCCAGCAGCTTGTACGGGGCTGGGGCCAACGTCCTGACTTTC. Together with reference TRBV5-1 and TRBJ2-6, the CDR3 gives the full variable domain: KAGVTQTPRYLIKTRGQQVTLSCSPISGHRSVSWYQQTPGQGLQFLFEYFSETQRNKGNFPGRFSGRQFSNSRSEMNVSTLELGDSALYLCASSLYGAGANVLTFGAGSRLTVL.

This clone was counted only a few times. The rearrangement links TRBV5-1 to TRBJ2-5, with D unclear. CDR3 length equals 14 residues. CDR1 and CDR2 (germline): SGHRS, YFSETQ. V shed 3 bases and J shed 5 bases, with 14 bases lying between them. The CDR3 reads CASSSSSGVETQYF. The CDR3 coding sequence is TGCGCCAGCAGCTCGAGCTCGGGTGTGGAGACCCAGTACTTC. The complete variable domain, with remaining parts taken from reference TRBV5-1 and TRBJ2-5, reads KAGVTQTPRYLIKTRGQQVTLSCSPISGHRSVSWYQQTPGQGLQFLFEYFSETQRNKGNFPGRFSGRQFSNSRSEMNVSTLELGDSALYLCASSSSSGVETQYFGPGTRLLVL.

This chain connects TRBV6-5 to TRBJ2-2; 8 bases align to TRBD2. Unmatched junction bases numbered 3, after V lost 2 bases and J lost 7 bases. CDR3 size: 14 residues. CDR1 and CDR2 from the germline V gene are MNHEY and SVGAGI. The CDR3 loop is CASSYGTRYGELFF. The CDR3 DNA reads TGTGCCAGCAGTTACGGGACTAGATACGGGGAGCTGTTTTTT.

This clone is categorized as medium-sized. The chain uses TRBV10-3 and TRBJ1-5, with 7 bases aligning to TRBD1. Trimming took 6 bases from V and 0 from J; bases not matched to a gene: 8. Germline V gene data show CDR1 as ENHRY and CDR2 as SYGVKD. CDR3 size: 16 residues. CDR3 residues: CAISQAGGSSNQPQHF. For the CDR3, the DNA is TGTGCCATCAGCCAGGCAGGGGGGTCTAGCAATCAGCCCCAGCATTTT.

The rearrangement joins TRBV30 to TRBJ2-1, with 8 bases aligning to TRBD2. Trimming at V came to 1 base and at J to 6 bases, leaving 11 bases not matched to a gene. The CDR3 is made up of 16 amino acids. The germline V gene encodes CDR1 GTSNPN and CDR2 SVGIG (reference sequence). The CDR3 is CAWSAPFSGIGNEQFF. The CDR3 region has the DNA TGTGCCTGGAGTGCCCCCTTTAGCGGGATAGGCAATGAGCAGTTCTTC.

Only one count was recorded for this clone. The gene calls are TRBV29-1 and TRBJ2-1, with 7 bases lining up with TRBD2. The CDR3 extends over 14 amino acids. V dropped 4 bases and J dropped 0; count of bases not matched to a gene: 3. Germline V gene lookup returns CDR1 SQVTM and CDR2 ANQGSEA. In nucleotides, the CDR3 is TGCAGCGTTGTGCTAGCGGTCTCCTACAATGAGCAGTTCTTC. Protein: CSVVLAVSYNEQFF.

The chain uses TRBV4-1 and TRBJ2-1, with no clear D. From germline, CDR1 is MGHRA and CDR2 YSYEKL. The V end lost 0 bases, the J end lost 11 bases, and 8 bases lay between the germline ends. CDR3 length equals 12 residues. The CDR3 sequence is CASSQDRLKQFF. The CDR3 bases are TGCGCCAGCAGCCAAGATCGACTGAAGCAGTTCTTC.